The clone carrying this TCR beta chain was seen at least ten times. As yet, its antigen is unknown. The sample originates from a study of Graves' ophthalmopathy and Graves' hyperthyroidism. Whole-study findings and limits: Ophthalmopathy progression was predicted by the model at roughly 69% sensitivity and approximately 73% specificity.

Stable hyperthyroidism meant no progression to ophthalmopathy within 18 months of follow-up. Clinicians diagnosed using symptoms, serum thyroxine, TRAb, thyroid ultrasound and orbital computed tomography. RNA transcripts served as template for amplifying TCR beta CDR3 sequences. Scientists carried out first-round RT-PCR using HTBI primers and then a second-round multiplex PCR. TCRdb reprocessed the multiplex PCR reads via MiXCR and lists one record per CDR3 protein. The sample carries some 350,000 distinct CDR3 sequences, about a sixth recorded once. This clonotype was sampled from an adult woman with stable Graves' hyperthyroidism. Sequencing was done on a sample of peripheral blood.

The CDR3 loop is CASSEAKIVLRGPKDSPLHF. As DNA, the CDR3 is TGTGCCAGCAGTGAAGCGAAGATTGTGTTGCGGGGCCCGAAGGATTCACCCCTCCACTTT. The chain combines TRBV2 with TRBJ1-6; D might be TRBD1 (5 bases). This CDR3 is 20 amino acids long. V lost 0 bases and J lost 8, with 26 bases in between. Germline CDR1 and CDR2: SNHLY and FYNNEI.